Below are 31 T cell receptor beta chains sequenced from a single sample in a study of cytomegalovirus exposure and HLA in healthy donors. 13 Jbeta primers and 60 Vbeta primers were used for the PCR. The method was immunoSEQ multiplex PCR; TCRdb's version includes in-frame clones alone and lacks a portion of them. The sample lists around 140,000 clones; about 75% were seen once. The sequencing sample was made of PBMCs. The origin of the receptors is a woman aged 40 to 55 in good health and CMV-seronegative.

The CDR3 coding sequence is TGTGCCAGCAGCTTAGAAGGGACAGGGGTCTATGAGCAGTTCTTC. Protein: CASSLEGTGVYEQFF. The chain carries TRBV7-9 and TRBJ2-1, with 10 bases that match TRBD1. Losses at the gene ends were 1 base for V and 8 bases for J; bases not matched to a gene: 5. Germline CDR1 and CDR2: SEHNR and FQNEAQ (reference sequence). This CDR3 has 15 amino acids.

The chain carries TRBV9 and TRBJ2-1, with TRBD2 identical over 9 bases. The CDR3 loop spans 14 amino acids. CDR1 is SGDLS, CDR2 YYNGEE, per germline. Trimming took 3 bases from V and 4 from J; bases not matched to a gene: 2. The CDR3 sequence: CASSGSGGYNEQFF. The CDR3 DNA reads TGTGCCAGCAGCGGAAGCGGGGGGTACAATGAGCAGTTCTTC.

The rearrangement uses TRBV5-6 and TRBJ2-5, with TRBD1 matching over 10 bases. This CDR3 spans 15 amino acids. Germline V gene data show CDR1 as SGHDT and CDR2 as YYEEEE. After removal of 4 bases from V and 5 bases from J, the junction contained 8 bases not matched to a gene. The CDR3 DNA reads as TGTGCCAGCAGCGCTCCGGGACAGGGGTCTGAGACCCAGTACTTC. This codes for CASSAPGQGSETQYF. The variable domain in full, completed from reference TRBV5-6 and TRBJ2-5, reads DAGVTQSPTHLIKTRGQQVTLRCSPKSGHDTVSWYQQALGQGPQFIFQYYEEEERQRGNFPDRFSGHQFPNYSSELNVNALLLGDSALYLCASSAPGQGSETQYFGPGTRLLVL.

DNA of the CDR3: TGCGCCAGCAGCATATCGACAGGCACCGAGCAGTACTTC. It yields the protein CASSISTGTEQYF. This chain links TRBV5-1 with TRBJ2-7, with D tentatively TRBD1 (6 bases). The V gene's germline CDR1 is SGHRS and CDR2 YFSETQ. The CDR3 has 13 amino acids. Trimming removed 4 bases at V and 6 bases at J, with 14 bases between.

The chain employs TRBV5-1 and TRBJ1-6; 9 nucleotides agree with TRBD1. Germline CDR1 SGHRS, CDR2 YFSETQ. The CDR3 is 15 amino acids. The junction had 8 bases not matched to a gene; V was cut back by 6 bases and J by 7 bases. In DNA, the CDR3 is TGCGCCAGCAACACAGGGGGCGGCTTAAATTCACCCCTCCACTTT. Translation gives CASNTGGGLNSPLHF.

The chain uses TRBV6-5 and TRBJ2-7; a weak D match, TRBD1 (6 bases). Deletions cut 5 bases from V and 0 bases from J, with 14 bases between. CDR3 size: 15 residues. Germline V gene lookup returns CDR1 MNHEY and CDR2 SVGAGI. The CDR3 nucleotides are TGTGCCAGCAGTCGACGACAGGCAAGCTCCTACGAGCAGTACTTC. Translating it yields CASSRRQASSYEQYF.

V usage is TRBV6-5 and J usage is TRBJ1-5; no definite D call. CDR3 length: 16 residues. Trimming took off 4 bases at V and 1 base at J, with 14 bases between the two ends. The germline CDR1 and CDR2 sequences are MNHEY and SVGAGI. For the CDR3, the DNA is TGTGCCAGCAGTTTTGGGCCACAGTCCAGCAATCAGCCCCAGCATTTT. Protein product: CASSFGPQSSNQPQHF.

The J gene is TRBJ1-2, the V gene TRBV10-1; the D gene is possibly TRBD1 (6 bases). CDR1 and CDR2 (germline): WNHNN, SYGVQD (reference sequence). The length of the CDR3 is 13 residues. The ends were cut back, 3 bases at V and 8 bases at J, with 13 bases in the middle. The CDR3 is CASSENRVGGYTF. CDR3 DNA sequence: TGCGCCAGCAGTGAAAACAGGGTTGGCGGCTACACCTTC.

The sample holds one count of this clone. The gene calls are TRBV29-1 and TRBJ1-2; 7 bases map to TRBD1. The CDR3 runs 13 residues. The germline V gene has CDR1 SQVTM and CDR2 ANQGSEA. V lost 3 bases and J lost 4; bases outside the gene matches: 5. The CDR3: CSVDTGVGYGYTF. DNA of the CDR3: TGCAGCGTTGATACAGGGGTCGGCTATGGCTACACCTTC.

Written as DNA, the CDR3 is TGTGCCTGGAGACTAAGCGGGTCCGGGGAGCTGTTTTTT. It is translated as CAWRLSGSGELFF. This chain links TRBV30 with TRBJ2-2; perhaps TRBD2 as D (6 bases). The CDR3 length is 13 residues. The V gene lost 3 bases and the J gene lost 6 bases, with 11 bases spanning the gap. From germline, CDR1 is GTSNPN and CDR2 SVGIG (reference sequence).

The chain couples TRBV5-6 to TRBJ1-4; D might be TRBD1 (6 bases). This CDR3 has 14 amino acids. V lost 3 bases and J lost 4, with 10 bases in between. The germline V gene has CDR1 SGHDT and CDR2 YYEEEE. The CDR3 is CASSSGTINEKLFF. CDR3 DNA: TGTGCCAGCAGCTCTGGGACAATTAATGAAAAACTGTTTTTT.

The gene calls are TRBV5-1 and TRBJ1-1; D gene uncertain. Germline CDR1 reads SGHRS; CDR2 reads YFSETQ. V lost 4 bases, J lost 2 bases, and 18 bases lay in between. The CDR3 extends over 16 amino acids. In DNA form, the CDR3 reads TGCGCCAGCAGCGACACGATCGGGATTGTCAACACTGAAGCTTTCTTT. As protein: CASSDTIGIVNTEAFF.

The genes are TRBV4-3 and TRBJ1-6, with 8 bases fitting TRBD1. The CDR3 has 15 amino acids. V lost 1 base, J lost 4 bases, and 0 bases stayed unmatched. Germline lookup yields CDR1 LGHNA and CDR2 YSLEER. For the CDR3, the DNA is TGCGCCAGCAGCCAAGGACAGGGGTATAATTCACCCCTCCACTTT. This sequence encodes CASSQGQGYNSPLHF.

The chain joins TRBV30 to TRBJ2-7; 8 bases match TRBD1. The CDR3 has 16 amino acids. Germline-derived CDR1 and CDR2 are GTSNPN and SVGIG (reference sequence). V shed 2 bases, J shed 9 bases, and the junction held 18 bases outside the gene matches. CDR3 sequence: CAWSPGYSGQASPQYF. Written as DNA, the CDR3 is TGTGCCTGGAGTCCCGGATACTCGGGACAGGCGTCCCCGCAGTACTTC.

The chain is built from TRBV13 and TRBJ2-3; possible D gene TRBD2, 5 bases. CDR1 is PRHDT, CDR2 FYEKMQ, per germline (reference sequence). The V and J ends lost 4 bases and 2 bases respectively, with 13 bases between them. The CDR3 sequence is 15 residues long. The CDR3 loop is CASSSEGILTDTQYF. CDR3 DNA: TGTGCCAGCAGCTCCGAGGGTATTCTCACAGATACGCAGTATTTT.

V and J are TRBV29-1 and TRBJ1-1; D is perhaps TRBD1 (6 bases). Germline V gene lookup returns CDR1 SQVTM and CDR2 ANQGSEA. The CDR3 totals 15 residues. Trimming took off 6 bases at V and 2 bases at J, with 19 bases between the two ends. CDR3 sequence reads: CSVTPGVGYNTEAFF. CDR3 nucleotide sequence: TGCAGCGTGACCCCAGGGGTGGGGTACAACACTGAAGCTTTCTTT.

The genes are TRBV29-1 and TRBJ2-5, with D possibly TRBD1 on 5 matching bases. The V end was cut by 4 bases, the J end by 3 bases, with 9 bases between. Germline V gene sequence: CDR1 SQVTM, CDR2 ANQGSEA. This CDR3 is 12 amino acids long. DNA of the CDR3: TGCAGCGTTGTGAGCAGGGAAGAGACCCAGTACTTC. It specifies CSVVSREETQYF.

This chain uses TRBV9 with TRBJ2-5; no firm D call. The germline gives CDR1 SGDLS, CDR2 YYNGEE. The CDR3 consists of 15 residues. Trimming took 4 bases from V and 0 from J, leaving 13 bases between them. CDR3 coding DNA: TGTGCCAGCAGCCCGTCTACGCGGTACCAAGAGACCCAGTACTTC. It specifies CASSPSTRYQETQYF. The variable domain in full, with the rest retrieved from reference TRBV9 and TRBJ2-5, is DSGVTQTPKHLITATGQRVTLRCSPRSGDLSVYWYQQSLDQGLQFLIQYYNGEERAKGNILERFSAQQFPDLHSELNLSSLELGDSALYFCASSPSTRYQETQYFGPGTRLLVL.

V usage is TRBV7-9 and J usage is TRBJ2-7; D is undetermined. Germline CDR1 reads SEHNR; CDR2 reads FQNEAQ (reference sequence). The CDR3 has 11 amino acids. V gave up 4 bases and J gave up 5 bases, with 6 bases separating them. The chain's CDR3 is CASSSINEQYF. CDR3 sequence (DNA): TGTGCCAGCAGCTCAATCAACGAGCAGTACTTC.

DNA for the CDR3: TGTGCCAGCAGCTTAGTCGAGAGAACTAATGAAAAACTGTTTTTT. This gives the protein CASSLVERTNEKLFF. The chain joins TRBV7-9 to TRBJ1-4, with no clear D. The CDR3 is 15 residues long. Per germline, CDR1 SEHNR and CDR2 FQNEAQ (reference sequence). The germline V and J ends were trimmed by 1 base and 1 base, with 7 bases remaining between them.

The CDR3 loop reads CASSIQGARETQYF. As DNA, the CDR3 is TGTGCCAGCAGCATCCAGGGGGCTCGGGAGACCCAGTACTTC. The rearrangement uses TRBV13 and TRBJ2-5; TRBD1 aligns across 8 bases. CDR1 PRHDT and CDR2 FYEKMQ come from the germline V gene (reference sequence). This CDR3 has 14 amino acids. Losses at the gene ends were 5 bases for V and 5 bases for J; bases not matched to a gene: 7.

This clone has a single count. The CDR3 nucleotides are TGTGCCAGCACTCCACAGGGGGCAGTAACTGAAGCTTTCTTT. It encodes CASTPQGAVTEAFF. The chain joins TRBV6-5 to TRBJ1-1; TRBD1 agrees at 9 bases. Germline lookup yields CDR1 MNHEY and CDR2 SVGAGI. J gave up 5 bases and V 7 bases, and 8 bases lay outside the gene matches. This CDR3 comprises 14 residues.

The rearrangement links TRBV5-1 to TRBJ2-2; 10 bases fit TRBD1. Germline CDR1 SGHRS, CDR2 YFSETQ. V was pared by 4 bases and J by 1 base, with 1 base of the junction left unmatched. This CDR3 comprises 15 residues. CDR3 loop: CASSRDRGNTGELFF. Here the CDR3 DNA reads TGCGCCAGCAGCCGGGACAGGGGGAACACCGGGGAGCTGTTTTTT.

This chain uses TRBV7-2 with TRBJ1-4, with 7 bases aligning to TRBD1. This CDR3 spans 14 amino acids. From germline, CDR1 is SGHTA and CDR2 FQGNSA. J was trimmed by 5 bases and V by 1 base; bases with no gene match: 1. The CDR3 spells CASSLVGQNEKLFF. The DNA for the CDR3 is TGTGCCAGCAGCTTAGTGGGACAGAATGAAAAACTGTTTTTT.

V usage is TRBV5-1 and J usage is TRBJ2-5, with D perhaps TRBD2 (7 bases). V lost 4 bases and J lost 4, with 17 bases in between. Germline V gene lookup returns CDR1 SGHRS and CDR2 YFSETQ. The CDR3 spans 15 residues. CDR3 DNA sequence: TGCGCCAGCAGCCACGGCGCAGGGGAGGGAGAGACCCAGTACTTC. Translation: CASSHGAGEGETQYF. Based on the CDR3 plus reference TRBV5-1 and TRBJ2-5, the full variable domain is KAGVTQTPRYLIKTRGQQVTLSCSPISGHRSVSWYQQTPGQGLQFLFEYFSETQRNKGNFPGRFSGRQFSNSRSEMNVSTLELGDSALYLCASSHGAGEGETQYFGPGTRLLVL.

This clone has a handful of counts. The chain uses TRBV4-1 and TRBJ2-5, with 11 positions matching TRBD2. Germline V gene sequence: CDR1 MGHRA, CDR2 YSYEKL. The V segment lost 0 bases and the J segment 2 bases; nucleotides outside the gene matches: 5. The CDR3 length is 17 residues. The CDR3 loop is CASSQEGTSGGQETQYF. DNA for the CDR3: TGCGCCAGCAGCCAAGAAGGGACTAGCGGAGGGCAAGAGACCCAGTACTTC.

The chain is built from TRBV4-3 and TRBJ2-7; TRBD1 agrees at 8 bases. Germline CDR1 is LGHNA and CDR2 is YSLEER. This CDR3 comprises 15 residues. J lost 7 bases, V lost 4 bases, and 12 bases had no gene match. CDR3 DNA sequence: TGCGCCAGCAGCCCTCTCGGCCAGGGGGCGCATGAGCAGTACTTC. It codes for CASSPLGQGAHEQYF.

This clone was counted only a few times. The chain recombines TRBV9 with TRBJ1-4; 7 bases line up with TRBD1. Germline CDR1 and CDR2: SGDLS and YYNGEE. V lost 2 bases to trimming and J lost 6 bases; unmatched junction nucleotides: 4. The CDR3 has 14 amino acids. The chain's CDR3 is CASSVDREDEKLFF. The CDR3 DNA is TGTGCCAGCAGCGTTGACAGGGAGGATGAAAAACTGTTTTTT.

The chain carries TRBV27 and TRBJ1-6; TRBD1 matches 12 bases. The CDR3 length is 19 residues. The V and J ends lost 4 bases and 11 bases, in that order; junction bases with no gene match: 18. The germline V gene encodes CDR1 MNHEY and CDR2 SMNVEV (reference sequence). As DNA, the CDR3 is TGTGCCAGCAGTTCTCCCCCGGGACAGGGGGCGCAGGGAGGGACACCCCTCCACTTT. It yields the protein CASSSPPGQGAQGGTPLHF.

This clone appeared once. The J gene is TRBJ2-4, the V gene TRBV4-1; D may be TRBD1 (6 bases). Per germline, CDR1 MGHRA and CDR2 YSYEKL. V was trimmed by 0 bases and J by 9 bases, leaving 15 bases between them. The CDR3 length is 15 residues. CDR3 bases: TGCGCCAGCAGCCAAGAATTGGCAGGGGTGAGCATTCAGTACTTC. This encodes CASSQELAGVSIQYF.

There are a few counts of this clone. This rearrangement joins TRBV5-4 to TRBJ1-1, with D unclear. Trimming pared 5 bases from V and 4 bases from J, leaving 15 bases between. The CDR3 sequence is 14 residues long. CDR1 is SGHNT and CDR2 is YYREEE in the germline V gene (reference sequence). The CDR3 is CASRSKGAGTEAFF. CDR3 DNA: TGTGCCAGCAGAAGTAAGGGAGCTGGCACTGAAGCTTTCTTT.